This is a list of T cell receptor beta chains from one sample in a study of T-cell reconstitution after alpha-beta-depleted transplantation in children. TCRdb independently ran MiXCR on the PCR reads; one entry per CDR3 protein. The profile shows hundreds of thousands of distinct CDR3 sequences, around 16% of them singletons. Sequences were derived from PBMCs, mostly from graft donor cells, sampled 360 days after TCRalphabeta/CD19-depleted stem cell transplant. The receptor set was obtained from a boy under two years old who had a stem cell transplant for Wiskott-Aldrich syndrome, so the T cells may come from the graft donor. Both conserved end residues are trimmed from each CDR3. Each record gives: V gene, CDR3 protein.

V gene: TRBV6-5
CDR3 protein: ASRWLTPYEQY

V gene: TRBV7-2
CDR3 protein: ASSLLGQGSEQY

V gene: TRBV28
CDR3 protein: ASSDSSGYSYEQY

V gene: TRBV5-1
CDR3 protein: ASSIYRGRGEKLF

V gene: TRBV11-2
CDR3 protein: ASSFRAGVTYNSPLH

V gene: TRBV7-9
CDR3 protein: ASSVPPSGRRNEQF

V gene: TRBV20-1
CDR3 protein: SARDIQRGKNIQY

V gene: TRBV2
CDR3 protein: ASRLGEQF

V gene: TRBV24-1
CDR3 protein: ATSDPDDEKLF

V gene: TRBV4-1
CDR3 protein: ASSHRIGSRGGQSGIQY

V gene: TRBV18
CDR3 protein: ASSPGDRENEQF

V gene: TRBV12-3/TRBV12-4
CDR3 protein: ASSLRLPPLH

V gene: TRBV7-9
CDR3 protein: ASSLRALAGDRDIQY

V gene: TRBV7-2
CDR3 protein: ASSLGAGTQGTQY

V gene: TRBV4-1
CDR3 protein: ASSQDPTIIAKNIQY

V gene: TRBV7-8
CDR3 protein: ASSLGSYRALTYEQY

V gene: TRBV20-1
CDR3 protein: SARSRVPYNSPLH

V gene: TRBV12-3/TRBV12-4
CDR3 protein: ASSLYPRGSSYNEQF

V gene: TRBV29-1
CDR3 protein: SVARDSSSYEQY

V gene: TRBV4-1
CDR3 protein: ASSQVPNGRNQPHEQF

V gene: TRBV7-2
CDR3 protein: ASSLGIAKLNEQY

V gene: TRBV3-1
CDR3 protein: ASTMTGSSYEQY

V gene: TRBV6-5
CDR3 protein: ASSYLTGTDGYT

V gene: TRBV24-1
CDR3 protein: ATSDATGWAVRETQY

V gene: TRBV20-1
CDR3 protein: SATRNQY

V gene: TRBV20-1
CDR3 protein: SARALTSGIYYEQY

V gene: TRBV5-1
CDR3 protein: ASSLLRPGQNEQY

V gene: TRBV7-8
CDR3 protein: ASSLPSAGVNQPQH

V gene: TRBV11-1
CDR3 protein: ASSLRETSYEQY